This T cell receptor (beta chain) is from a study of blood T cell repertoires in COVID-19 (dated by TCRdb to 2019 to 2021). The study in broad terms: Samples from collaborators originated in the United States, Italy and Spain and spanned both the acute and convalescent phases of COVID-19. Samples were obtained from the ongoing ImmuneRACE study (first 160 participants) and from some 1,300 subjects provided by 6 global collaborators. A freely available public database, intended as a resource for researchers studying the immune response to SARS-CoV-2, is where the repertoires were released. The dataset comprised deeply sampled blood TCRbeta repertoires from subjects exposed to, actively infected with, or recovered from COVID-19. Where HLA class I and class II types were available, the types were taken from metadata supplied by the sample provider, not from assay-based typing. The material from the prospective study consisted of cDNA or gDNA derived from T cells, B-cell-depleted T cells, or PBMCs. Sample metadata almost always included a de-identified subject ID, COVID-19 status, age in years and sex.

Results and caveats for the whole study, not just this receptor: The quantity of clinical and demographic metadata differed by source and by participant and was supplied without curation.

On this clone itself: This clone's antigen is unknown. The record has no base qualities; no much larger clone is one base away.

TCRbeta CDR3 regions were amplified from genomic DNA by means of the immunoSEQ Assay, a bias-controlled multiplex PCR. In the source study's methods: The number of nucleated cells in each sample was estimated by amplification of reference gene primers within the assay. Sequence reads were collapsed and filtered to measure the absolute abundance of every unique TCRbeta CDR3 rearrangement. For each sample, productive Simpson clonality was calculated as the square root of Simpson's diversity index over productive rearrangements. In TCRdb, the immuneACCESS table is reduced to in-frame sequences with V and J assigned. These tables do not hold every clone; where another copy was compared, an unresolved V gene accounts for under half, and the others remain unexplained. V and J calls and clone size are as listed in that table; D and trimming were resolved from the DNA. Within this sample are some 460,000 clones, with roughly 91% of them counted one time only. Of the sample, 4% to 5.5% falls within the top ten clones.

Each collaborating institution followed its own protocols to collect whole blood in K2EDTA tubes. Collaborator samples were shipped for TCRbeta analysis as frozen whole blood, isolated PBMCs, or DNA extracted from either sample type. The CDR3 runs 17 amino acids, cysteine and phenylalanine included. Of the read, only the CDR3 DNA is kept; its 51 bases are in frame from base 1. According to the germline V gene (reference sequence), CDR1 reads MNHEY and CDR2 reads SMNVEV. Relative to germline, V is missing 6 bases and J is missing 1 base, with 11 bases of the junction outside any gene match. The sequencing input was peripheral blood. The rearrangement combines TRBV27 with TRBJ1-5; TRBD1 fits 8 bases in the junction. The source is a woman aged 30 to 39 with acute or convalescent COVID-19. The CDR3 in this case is CASSRGTGEISNQPQHF. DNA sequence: TGTGCCAGCAGCAGGGGGACAGGAGAAATAAGCAATCAGCCCCAGCATTTT.